Below, 32 T cell receptor beta chains from the same sample are listed, as sequenced in a study of T-cell reconstitution after alpha-beta-depleted transplantation in children. Preparing the TCRbeta library involved the use of unique molecular identifiers. TCRdb passed the PCR reads through MiXCR, listing each CDR3 protein once. This repertoire shows about 580,000 distinct CDR3 sequences, roughly a quarter found once; its top ten account for 30% to 40%. This sample comprised PBMCs, obtained before TCRalphabeta/CD19-depleted stem cell transplant. The receptors come from a boy younger than two with Wiskott-Aldrich syndrome, due to receive a stem cell transplant.

V gene TRBV5-1 combines with J gene TRBJ2-7; no clear D gene. The CDR3 extends over 14 amino acids. The germline gives CDR1 SGHRS, CDR2 YFSETQ. V dropped 1 base and J dropped 3 bases, with 11 bases sitting between them. This CDR3 reads CASSLRARHYEQYF. The DNA for the CDR3 is TGCGCCAGCAGCTTGAGGGCTCGTCACTACGAGCAGTACTTC.

The chain has TRBV20-1 and TRBJ1-5, with a weak D call TRBD1 (5 bases). Germline CDR1 and CDR2: DFQATT and SNEGSKA (reference sequence). Trimming removed 5 bases from V and 1 base from J, with 9 bases in between. The CDR3 is made up of 13 amino acids. CDR3 amino acids: CSAPKGSNQPQHF. Here the CDR3 DNA reads TGCAGTGCTCCCAAGGGGAGCAATCAGCCCCAGCATTTT.

The J gene is TRBJ2-1, the V gene TRBV21-1. TRBV21-1 is flagged as a pseudogene. The CDR3 has 16 amino acids. As DNA, the CDR3 is TGTGCCAGCAGCATCCAATGTGGTAATGGGTTGAATGAGCAGTTCTTC. It specifies CASSIQCGNGLNEQFF.

This clonotype was detected only a few times. This sequence joins TRBV20-1 and TRBJ2-1; D perhaps matches TRBD1 (5 bases). Trimming pared 6 bases from V and 5 bases from J, leaving 11 bases between. This CDR3 is built from 12 residues. The germline V gene encodes CDR1 DFQATT and CDR2 SNEGSKA (reference sequence). The CDR3: CSAKKGDNEQFF. CDR3 nucleotides: TGCAGTGCGAAGAAAGGGGACAATGAGCAGTTCTTC.

As to this clonotype: At one boundary the junction diverges from the germline segment, which might be a read error. This CDR3 reads CALRLTAASGRWGTGELFF. CDR3 nucleotides: TGTGCCCTCAGACTTACAGCGGCTAGCGGGAGGTGGGGCACCGGGGAGCTGTTTTTT. The rearrangement joins TRBV10-3 to TRBJ2-2, with 11 bases matching TRBD2. The CDR3 has 19 amino acids. CDR1 is ENHRY and CDR2 is SYGVKD in the germline V gene.

In nucleotides, the CDR3 is TGTGCCAGCAGCAGGGAGCTCAATATGATTCAGTACTTC. Amino acid sequence: CASSRELNMIQYF. J is TRBJ2-4 and V is TRBV6-6; D could derive from TRBD1 or TRBD2 (5 bases each). The CDR3 is 13 residues long. Germline assignment: CDR1 MNHNY and CDR2 SVGAGI (reference sequence). Trimming took 6 bases from V and 10 from J, leaving 16 bases between them.

This clonotype was counted a few times. The chain is built from TRBV28 and TRBJ2-7, with D maybe TRBD2 (6 bases). Germline-derived CDR1 and CDR2 are MDHEN and SYDVKM. Deletions cut 2 bases from V and 2 bases from J, with 13 bases between. CDR3 size: 15 residues. In DNA, the CDR3 is TGTGCCAGCAGTTTAGGAGGAGGGGTGACCTACGAGCAGTACTTC. It is translated as CASSLGGGVTYEQYF.

The chain links TRBV18 to TRBJ2-6; D unclear. The germline V gene encodes CDR1 KGHSH and CDR2 LQKENI. Between the trimmed V and J ends, which lost 3 bases and 2 bases, there was a span of 11 bases. There are 16 residues in the CDR3. CDR3 nucleotides: TGTGCCAGCTCACCCATTCTAGGTACTGGGGCCAACGTCCTGACTTTC. The encoded protein is CASSPILGTGANVLTF.

The chain couples TRBV10-3 to TRBJ2-7; 10 bases match TRBD1. Germline values: CDR1 ENHRY, CDR2 SYGVKD. J lost 5 bases, V lost 5 bases, and 3 bases had no gene match. The CDR3 has 13 residues. CDR3 DNA sequence: TGTGCCATCAGTAGACAGGGGGCAGACGAGCAGTACTTC. As protein: CAISRQGADEQYF.

A few counts support this clonotype. The CDR3 DNA follows: TGCAGCGTCGCCGGGCTAGCCTCAGATACGCAGTATTTT. This encodes CSVAGLASDTQYF. The genes are TRBV29-1 and TRBJ2-3; possibly TRBD2 for D (5 bases). The CDR3 runs 13 residues. V gave up 6 bases and J gave up 4 bases, with 14 bases separating them. CDR1 and CDR2 from the germline V gene are SQVTM and ANQGSEA.

The rearrangement uses TRBV7-2 and TRBJ1-2; 12 nucleotides line up with TRBD1. Germline assignment: CDR1 SGHTA and CDR2 FQGNSA. The V gene end was trimmed by 3 bases and the J gene end by 4 bases; junction bases not matched to a gene: 3. The CDR3 is made up of 15 amino acids. The CDR3 nucleotides read TGTGCCAGCAGCTTGGGACAGGGGGCTTTCTATGGCTACACCTTC. This encodes CASSLGQGAFYGYTF.

This clonotype appeared a few times. This chain connects TRBV20-1 to TRBJ1-5, with TRBD1 matching over 9 bases. With 6 bases clipped from V and 6 bases from J, the junction kept 9 bases outside the gene matches. The CDR3 runs to 14 residues. The germline gives CDR1 DFQATT, CDR2 SNEGSKA (reference sequence). CDR3: CSAITGGAGQPQHF. CDR3 DNA: TGCAGTGCGATCACAGGGGGCGCGGGTCAGCCCCAGCATTTT.

This clonotype was seen more than once but under ten times. V usage is TRBV7-9 and J usage is TRBJ2-7; D not certain. The V end was cut by 1 base, the J end by 5 bases, with 18 bases between. Germline V lookup: CDR1 SEHNR, CDR2 FQNEAQ (reference sequence). The CDR3 runs to 16 residues. The CDR3 reads CASSLVSTGPNNEQYF. The CDR3 region has the DNA TGTGCCAGCAGCTTAGTGTCGACCGGGCCAAACAACGAGCAGTACTTC. The full variable domain, completed using reference TRBV7-9 and TRBJ2-7, is DTGVSQNPRHKITKRGQNVTFRCDPISEHNRLYWYRQTLGQGPEFLTYFQNEAQLEKSRLLSDRFSAERPKGSFSTLEIQRTEQGDSAMYLCASSLVSTGPNNEQYFGPGTRLTVT.

The gene calls are TRBV5-5 and TRBJ2-7; 7 positions agree with TRBD2. The germline gives CDR1 SGHKS, CDR2 YYEKEE (reference sequence). J lost 2 bases, V lost 5 bases, and 7 bases had no gene match. The CDR3 runs 14 residues. In nucleotides, the CDR3 is TGTGCCAGCAGAGCTAGCGGAGGGACCTACGAGCAGTACTTC. Amino acid sequence: CASRASGGTYEQYF.

This chain links TRBV21-1 with TRBJ1-6. TRBV21-1 is a listed pseudogene. The CDR3 has 11 residues. The CDR3 DNA follows: TGTGCCAGCAGCAAATTTGGGCCCCTCCACTTT. Residues: CASSKFGPLHF.

In the case of this clonotype: One end of the junction is discordant with germline, which a read error may explain. This rearrangement joins TRBV29-1 to TRBJ2-2; D may be TRBD2 (5 bases). This CDR3 spans 12 amino acids. Looked up from germline, CDR1 is SQVTM and CDR2 is ANQGSEA. The CDR3: CSVGPNTGELFF. CDR3 in DNA: TGCAGCGTTGGGCCGAACACCGGGGAGCTGTTCTTT.

The rearrangement links TRBV5-1 to TRBJ2-5, with D possibly matching TRBD1 (6 bases). The CDR3 has 15 amino acids. V was cut by 1 base and J by 3 bases, with 13 bases left in between. Looked up from germline, CDR1 is SGHRS and CDR2 is YFSETQ. As DNA, the CDR3 is TGCGCCAGCAGCTTGTACAGGGTTGGCGAAGAGACCCAGTACTTC. Its protein product is CASSLYRVGEETQYF.

This clonotype occurred a few times. The chain couples TRBV4-2 to TRBJ2-5; D remains ambiguous. CDR1 and CDR2 from the germline V gene are LGHNA and YNFKEQ. Trimming took 4 bases from V and 2 from J, leaving 11 bases between them. CDR3 length: 14 amino acids. The CDR3 bases are TGTGCCAGCAGCCCAGAGGCTGCACAAGAGACCCAGTACTTC. Amino acids: CASSPEAAQETQYF.

This rearrangement joins TRBV5-1 to TRBJ2-1; 12 nucleotides line up with TRBD2. CDR1 and CDR2 (germline): SGHRS, YFSETQ. V dropped 4 bases and J dropped 9; count of bases not matched to a gene: 11. CDR3 size: 16 residues. The CDR3 loop is CASSTPTSGRRIEQFF. The CDR3 nucleotides read TGCGCCAGCAGCACACCTACTAGCGGGAGGCGGATTGAGCAGTTCTTC.

This clonotype has a handful of counts. V usage is TRBV20-1 and J usage is TRBJ2-1, with 7 bases identical to TRBD2. The CDR3 is 16 amino acids. Germline V gene lookup returns CDR1 DFQATT and CDR2 SNEGSKA (reference sequence). The V gene end was trimmed by 0 bases and the J gene end by 8 bases; junction bases not matched to a gene: 13. CDR3 protein: CSARDSAGVGIYEQFF. The CDR3 DNA is TGCAGTGCTAGAGATTCGGCGGGAGTGGGAATCTATGAGCAGTTCTTC.

The V gene is TRBV7-2, the J gene TRBJ2-3, with 9 bases aligning to TRBD1. Germline trimming cut 1 base from V and 2 bases from J; bases unmatched to any gene: 4. This CDR3 region has 16 residues. Germline V gene sequence: CDR1 SGHTA, CDR2 FQGNSA. Here the CDR3 DNA reads TGTGCCAGCAGCTTAGTAGGGACAGGGATCACAGATACGCAGTATTTT. It codes for CASSLVGTGITDTQYF.

The CDR3 coding sequence is TGTGCCATCTCCTTTAGCGGGAGTATCTACAATGAGCAGTTCTTC. Translation gives CAISFSGSIYNEQFF. This chain links TRBV7-4 with TRBJ2-1; 9 nucleotides line up with TRBD2. V lost 10 bases to trimming and J lost 3 bases; unmatched junction nucleotides: 10. Germline V gene sequence: CDR1 SGHVT, CDR2 SQSDAQ. CDR3 length equals 15 residues.

The rearrangement joins TRBV12-3 or TRBV12-4 to TRBJ2-3; D gene uncertain. This CDR3 region has 15 residues. V was pared by 3 bases and J by 0 bases, with 10 bases between. The CDR3 sequence is CASSFFGVSTDTQYF. The CDR3 nucleotides are TGTGCCAGCAGTTTCTTTGGGGTTAGCACAGATACGCAGTATTTT.

CDR3 coding DNA: TGCAGCGTTGAAGATCAAGGGAGAGGCTACACCTTC. It encodes CSVEDQGRGYTF. The chain couples TRBV29-1 to TRBJ1-2; no definite D call. Trimming shortened V by 0 bases and J by 8 bases, and 10 bases separated the two germline ends. This CDR3 has 12 amino acids. The germline CDR1 and CDR2 sequences are SQVTM and ANQGSEA.

J is TRBJ2-3 and V is TRBV7-8; 8 nucleotides match TRBD1. Germline values: CDR1 SGHVS, CDR2 FQNEAQ. This CDR3 is built from 15 residues. Losses at the gene ends were 5 bases for V and 2 bases for J; bases not matched to a gene: 6. CDR3 DNA sequence: TGTGCCAGCAGCCCGACAGGGGTACTCACAGATACGCAGTATTTT. Translation gives CASSPTGVLTDTQYF.

This clonotype was seen a handful of times. The chain uses TRBV5-6 and TRBJ2-2; the match to TRBD2 covers 10 bases. CDR1 and CDR2 (germline): SGHDT, YYEEEE. The junction had 8 bases not matched to a gene; V was cut back by 4 bases and J by 5 bases. This CDR3 region has 16 residues. CDR3 in amino acids: CASSRVLAGETGELFF. CDR3 DNA: TGTGCCAGCAGCCGGGTGCTAGCGGGAGAAACCGGGGAGCTGTTTTTT.

J is TRBJ2-2 and V is TRBV5-1, with D possibly matching TRBD2 (6 bases). The germline V and J ends were trimmed by 4 bases and 5 bases, with 12 bases remaining between them. The germline gives CDR1 SGHRS, CDR2 YFSETQ. The CDR3 is 14 residues long. The DNA of the CDR3 is TGCGCCAGCAGCGACTTGGCGGGAACCGGGGAGCTGTTTTTT. It specifies CASSDLAGTGELFF. The full variable domain, with the rest looked up from reference TRBV5-1 and TRBJ2-2, is KAGVTQTPRYLIKTRGQQVTLSCSPISGHRSVSWYQQTPGQGLQFLFEYFSETQRNKGNFPGRFSGRQFSNSRSEMNVSTLELGDSALYLCASSDLAGTGELFFGEGSRLTVL.

In its sample, this clonotype was seen a few times. This rearrangement joins TRBV5-1 to TRBJ1-2; D uncertain. The CDR3 length is 14 residues. Looked up from germline, CDR1 is SGHRS and CDR2 is YFSETQ. Trimming cost V 0 bases and J 0 bases, with 6 bases left between them. CDR3 bases: TGCGCCAGCAGCTTGGACGGAACTAACTATGGCTACACCTTC. This encodes CASSLDGTNYGYTF.

This chain connects TRBV5-1 to TRBJ2-6, with D possibly being TRBD1 (6 bases). Germline values: CDR1 SGHRS, CDR2 YFSETQ. The CDR3 extends over 14 amino acids. Between the trimmed V and J ends, which lost 6 bases and 1 base, there was a span of 8 bases. The CDR3 is CASNRVSGANVLTF. CDR3 nucleotides: TGCGCCAGCAACAGGGTTTCTGGGGCCAACGTCCTGACTTTC.

The rearrangement uses TRBV12-3 or TRBV12-4 and TRBJ2-7, with 13 bases lining up with TRBD2. The CDR3 totals 16 residues. Losses at the gene ends were 4 bases for V and 2 bases for J; bases not matched to a gene: 5. Here the CDR3 reads CASSSGLAGLTYEQYF. The CDR3 DNA sequence: TGTGCCAGCAGTTCGGGACTAGCGGGGCTTACCTACGAGCAGTACTTC.

This clonotype was seen a few times. V is TRBV28 and J is TRBJ1-4; D is unresolved. Trimming left V 2 bases short and J 8 bases short, with 12 bases between. Germline CDR1 reads MDHEN; CDR2 reads SYDVKM. This CDR3 is 14 amino acids long. The CDR3 here is CASSLLEGREKLFF. The CDR3 DNA reads as TGTGCCAGCAGTTTACTTGAGGGTAGGGAAAAACTGTTTTTT. Looking up the rest from reference TRBV28 and TRBJ1-4 gives the full variable domain: DVKVTQSSRYLVKRTGEKVFLECVQDMDHENMFWYRQDPGLGLRLIYFSYDVKMKEKGDIPEGYSVSREKKERFSLILESASTNQTSMYLCASSLLEGREKLFFGSGTQLSVL.

The chain employs TRBV7-8 and TRBJ1-1; weak D call: TRBD1 (5 bases). V gave up 5 bases and J gave up 9 bases, with 16 bases separating them. Per germline, CDR1 SGHVS and CDR2 FQNEAQ. The CDR3 is 13 amino acids. CDR3 DNA sequence: TGTGCCAGCAGCCCACCCGGGGCCGTTAAAGCTTTCTTT. Translated, it gives CASSPPGAVKAFF. The full variable domain, rest sourced from reference TRBV7-8 and TRBJ1-1, is GAGVSQSPRYKVAKRGQDVALRCDPISGHVSLFWYQQALGQGPEFLTYFQNEAQLDKSGLPSDRFFAERPEGSVSTLKIQRTQQEDSAVYLCASSPPGAVKAFFGQGTRLTVV.